The 25 T cell receptor beta chains below all came from one sample that was sequenced in a study of response to subunit inactivated influenza vaccine. MiXCR, run by TCRdb on the RT-PCR reads, gives a single entry per CDR3 protein. The repertoire holds over 150,000 distinct CDR3 sequences, about 11% seen once, with 35% to 40% in the top ten. The specimen was CD8+ T cells sorted from PBMCs, collected roughly 24 months after vaccination. All receptors derive from a man in his fifties or sixties who received an inactivated influenza vaccine.

This clonotype was picked up many times. The rearrangement links TRBV14 to TRBJ2-1; 10 bases map to TRBD2. J was trimmed by 2 bases and V by 4 bases; bases with no gene match: 5. This CDR3 spans 16 amino acids. In germline, CDR1 is SGHDN, CDR2 FVKESK. CDR3 sequence: CASSRGLAVTYNEQFF. CDR3 coding DNA: TGTGCCAGCAGCCGCGGACTAGCGGTTACCTACAATGAGCAGTTCTTC. Based on the CDR3 plus reference TRBV14 and TRBJ2-1, the full variable domain is EAGVTQFPSHSVIEKGQTVTLRCDPISGHDNLYWYRRVMGKEIKFLLHFVKESKQDESGMPNNRFLAERTGGTYSTLKVQPAELEDSGVYFCASSRGLAVTYNEQFFGPGTRLTVL.

The rearrangement links TRBV30 to TRBJ2-1, with unresolved D. The CDR3 is 10 amino acids. Germline V CDR1 and CDR2: GTSNPN, SVGIG (reference sequence). The V and J ends lost 5 bases and 8 bases respectively, with 7 bases between them. The CDR3 nucleotides read TGTGCCTGGGGCGGCTATGAGCAGTTCTTC. Translation gives CAWGGYEQFF.

The chain employs TRBV10-3 and TRBJ2-2; either TRBD1 or TRBD2 may fit D (6 bases each). In germline, CDR1 is ENHRY, CDR2 SYGVKD. V lost 8 bases and J 5 bases, leaving 9 bases between the germline ends. This CDR3 is built from 12 residues. CDR3 region: CAIEGGTGELFF. The CDR3 DNA is TGTGCCATCGAAGGGGGGACCGGGGAGCTGTTTTTT.

J is TRBJ2-1 and V is TRBV6-2 or TRBV6-3; 11 bases are a match to TRBD2. This CDR3 comprises 16 residues. Germline-derived CDR1 and CDR2 are MNHEY and SVGEGT. V trimming: 8 bases; J trimming: 9 bases; junction bases outside the gene matches: 15. For the CDR3, the DNA is TGTGCCAGCGGGACTAGCGGAGTCCCACCCAGTCTTGAGCAGTTCTTC. This gives the protein CASGTSGVPPSLEQFF.

This rearrangement joins TRBV4-1 to TRBJ2-1; TRBD1 agrees at 9 bases. In germline, CDR1 is MGHRA, CDR2 YSYEKL. V lost 4 bases and J lost 5; bases outside the gene matches: 6. The CDR3 spans 15 residues. In DNA form, the CDR3 reads TGCGCCAGCAGCCGGCCGACAGGGGGGAACAATGAGCAGTTCTTC. Translation: CASSRPTGGNNEQFF.

This clonotype was seen a few times. The chain joins TRBV7-9 to TRBJ2-7; TRBD2 matches at 7 bases. Germline lookup yields CDR1 SEHNR and CDR2 FQNEAQ (reference sequence). The CDR3 loop spans 14 amino acids. Trimming took 5 bases from V and 2 from J; bases not matched to a gene: 6. The CDR3 region is CASSHLAEPYEQYF. In DNA, the CDR3 is TGTGCCAGCAGCCACCTAGCGGAGCCCTACGAGCAGTACTTC.

This clonotype was seen repeatedly, ten times or more. The rearrangement uses TRBV5-5 and TRBJ2-7; D gene uncertain. The CDR3 has 15 amino acids. V lost 0 bases and J lost 2, with 12 bases in between. Germline V gene lookup returns CDR1 SGHKS and CDR2 YYEKEE (reference sequence). CDR3 protein: CASSLVPAFTYEQYF. Here the CDR3 DNA reads TGTGCCAGCAGCTTGGTTCCAGCCTTTACCTACGAGCAGTACTTC.

This clonotype came up once. This chain connects TRBV13 to TRBJ2-7, with 7 nucleotides matching TRBD2. Germline CDR1 and CDR2: PRHDT and FYEKMQ (reference sequence). There are 14 residues in the CDR3. V trimming: 7 bases; J trimming: 2 bases; junction bases outside the gene matches: 8. DNA of the CDR3: TGTGCCAGCAAGTCGGCGGGGGACCCCTACGAGCAGTACTTC. It translates to CASKSAGDPYEQYF.

The chain's CDR3 is CARRGSGNTIYF. The DNA of the CDR3 is TGTGCCAGGCGGGGCTCTGGAAACACCATATATTTT. The chain is built from TRBV6-6 and TRBJ1-3; D gene ambiguous. Germline V gene sequence: CDR1 MNHNY, CDR2 SVGAGI (reference sequence). The CDR3 contains 12 residues. V gave up 9 bases and J gave up 0 bases, with 6 bases separating them.

V gene TRBV20-1 combines with J gene TRBJ2-1, with 10 bases lining up with TRBD2. The V segment lost 1 base and the J segment 3 bases; nucleotides outside the gene matches: 6. The germline CDR1 and CDR2 sequences are DFQATT and SNEGSKA (reference sequence). CDR3 length: 16 residues. Here the CDR3 DNA reads TGCAGTGCTAGAGGCCCCCTAGCGGGAGACTACAATGAGCAGTTCTTC. Its protein product is CSARGPLAGDYNEQFF.

The gene calls are TRBV28 and TRBJ2-7; 8 nucleotides agree with TRBD1. The CDR3 contains 15 residues. The V segment lost 7 bases and the J segment 0 bases; nucleotides outside the gene matches: 8. From germline, CDR1 is MDHEN and CDR2 SYDVKM. In nucleotides, the CDR3 is TGTGCCAGCAATAAGGGACAGGCAATCTCCTACGAGCAGTACTTC. It codes for CASNKGQAISYEQYF. Full variable domain (outside the CDR3, taken from reference TRBV28 and TRBJ2-7): DVKVTQSSRYLVKRTGEKVFLECVQDMDHENMFWYRQDPGLGLRLIYFSYDVKMKEKGDIPEGYSVSREKKERFSLILESASTNQTSMYLCASNKGQAISYEQYFGPGTRLTVT.

The chain recombines TRBV7-9 with TRBJ2-1, with D perhaps being TRBD1 or TRBD2 (5 bases each). CDR1 and CDR2 (germline): SEHNR, FQNEAQ (reference sequence). The CDR3 is 14 amino acids. Between the trimmed V and J ends, which lost 2 bases and 6 bases, there was a span of 11 bases. CDR3 nucleotide sequence: TGTGCCAGCAGCTTATACCTCGGGGCCAATGAGCAGTTCTTC. Translated: CASSLYLGANEQFF.

This clonotype has at least ten counts. The V call is TRBV12-3 or TRBV12-4, the J call TRBJ2-7; TRBD1 might be the D (6 bases). The CDR3 runs to 12 residues. V shed 6 bases and J shed 2 bases, with 8 bases lying between them. The CDR3 sequence is CASRDSTYEQYF. The CDR3 DNA reads as TGTGCCAGCAGGGACAGTACCTACGAGCAGTACTTC.

This clonotype was counted many times. The chain recombines TRBV4-1 with TRBJ1-2, with TRBD1 identical over 12 bases. The V gene end was trimmed by 1 base and the J gene end by 6 bases; junction bases not matched to a gene: 6. The germline V gene encodes CDR1 MGHRA and CDR2 YSYEKL. The CDR3 sequence is 16 residues long. CDR3 bases: TGCGCCAGCAGCCAAGTTGGGACAGGGGGCCGGGATGGCTACACCTTC. Protein product: CASSQVGTGGRDGYTF.

The chain uses TRBV12-3 or TRBV12-4 and TRBJ2-7; 9 nucleotides line up with TRBD2. The CDR3 spans 14 residues. J gave up 5 bases and V 5 bases, and 7 bases lay outside the gene matches. The CDR3 nucleotides are TGTGCCAGCAGTCCCGGGACTAGCCTCCACGAGCAGTACTTC. As protein: CASSPGTSLHEQYF.

This clonotype occurred many times. J is TRBJ2-7 and V is TRBV29-1; TRBD1 aligns across 9 bases. Germline trimming cut 6 bases from V and 5 bases from J; bases unmatched to any gene: 11. From germline, CDR1 is SQVTM and CDR2 ANQGSEA. CDR3 length: 14 residues. The CDR3 sequence is CSVAGTGNIHEQYF. For the CDR3, the DNA is TGCAGCGTCGCCGGGACAGGGAATATTCACGAGCAGTACTTC.

This clonotype occurred a few times. J is TRBJ2-1 and V is TRBV6-2 or TRBV6-3; D is uncertain. CDR3 length: 15 residues. Trimming removed 2 bases from V and 2 bases from J, with 10 bases in between. Germline loops: CDR1 MNHEY, CDR2 SVGEGT. In DNA form, the CDR3 reads TGTGCCAGCAGTTACGGCGACTGGACCTACAATGAGCAGTTCTTC. It yields the protein CASSYGDWTYNEQFF.

This clonotype came up many times. The rearrangement joins TRBV6-2 or TRBV6-3 to TRBJ2-1; 8 bases agree with TRBD1. The V gene end was trimmed by 0 bases and the J gene end by 4 bases; junction bases not matched to a gene: 5. The CDR3 extends over 16 amino acids. From germline, CDR1 is MNHEY and CDR2 SVGEGT. As DNA, the CDR3 is TGTGCCAGCAGTTACTCCCGGACAGGGCCTTACAATGAGCAGTTCTTC. It specifies CASSYSRTGPYNEQFF.

This clonotype has a handful of counts. The rearrangement joins TRBV28 to TRBJ1-5, with unresolved D. The CDR3 totals 14 residues. Germline CDR1 is MDHEN and CDR2 is SYDVKM. The ends were cut back, 6 bases at V and 3 bases at J, with 12 bases in the middle. The CDR3 bases are TGTGCCAGCAGCCCGGACGGGGACAATCAGCCCCAGCATTTT. As protein: CASSPDGDNQPQHF.

This clonotype was detected a few times. The genes are TRBV6-2 or TRBV6-3 and TRBJ1-5; D not resolved. The V end was cut by 1 base, the J end by 3 bases, with 10 bases between. From germline, CDR1 is MNHEY and CDR2 SVGEGT. The CDR3 runs to 15 residues. CDR3 amino acids: CASSYFNTFNQPQHF. The CDR3 DNA reads TGTGCCAGCAGTTACTTTAATACCTTCAATCAGCCCCAGCATTTT.

Many counts were recorded for this clonotype. The chain links TRBV30 to TRBJ2-1, with D maybe TRBD1 (5 bases). Germline V CDR1 and CDR2: GTSNPN, SVGIG (reference sequence). V gave up 0 bases and J gave up 4 bases, with 10 bases separating them. This CDR3 has 14 residues. CDR3 coding DNA: TGTGCCTGGAGTGTAGGGGCCCTTTACAATGAGCAGTTCTTC. Encoded protein: CAWSVGALYNEQFF.

This clonotype was seen ten or more times. V gene TRBV3-1 combines with J gene TRBJ2-3; TRBD2 is a possible D gene (6 bases). The CDR3 is 16 amino acids. V was shortened by 0 bases and J by 2 bases, with 12 bases between the two germline ends. The germline V gene has CDR1 LGHDT and CDR2 YNNKEL (reference sequence). The CDR3 coding sequence is TGTGCCAGCAGCCAAGAAGGACTACTATACACAGATACGCAGTATTTT. Translating it yields CASSQEGLLYTDTQYF.

A few counts support this clonotype. The gene calls are TRBV9 and TRBJ2-7; D unresolved. CDR3 length equals 14 residues. Germline V gene sequence: CDR1 SGDLS, CDR2 YYNGEE. V shed 4 bases and J shed 2 bases, with 13 bases lying between them. Here the CDR3 DNA reads TGTGCCAGCAGCCAAGGGTGGGCCACCTACGAGCAGTACTTC. Protein product: CASSQGWATYEQYF.

This clonotype was observed at least ten times. The CDR3 bases are TGTGCCAGCAGTGTAAGACTGGGACTAGCGGCGTACAATGAGCAGTTCTTC. Protein: CASSVRLGLAAYNEQFF. The chain is built from TRBV12-3 or TRBV12-4 and TRBJ2-1, with 11 bases lining up with TRBD2. V gave up 5 bases and J gave up 4 bases; unmatched junction bases: 10. The CDR3 sequence is 17 residues long.

The V call is TRBV7-9, the J call TRBJ2-1; 7 bases map to TRBD2. The J segment lost 7 bases and the V segment lost 6 bases, leaving 15 bases of the junction unmatched. There are 16 residues in the CDR3. From germline, CDR1 is SEHNR and CDR2 FQNEAQ (reference sequence). CDR3 bases: TGTGCCAGCAGAGTTGGGGCGGGAGCTTTTCGAAATGAGCAGTTCTTC. It specifies CASRVGAGAFRNEQFF.